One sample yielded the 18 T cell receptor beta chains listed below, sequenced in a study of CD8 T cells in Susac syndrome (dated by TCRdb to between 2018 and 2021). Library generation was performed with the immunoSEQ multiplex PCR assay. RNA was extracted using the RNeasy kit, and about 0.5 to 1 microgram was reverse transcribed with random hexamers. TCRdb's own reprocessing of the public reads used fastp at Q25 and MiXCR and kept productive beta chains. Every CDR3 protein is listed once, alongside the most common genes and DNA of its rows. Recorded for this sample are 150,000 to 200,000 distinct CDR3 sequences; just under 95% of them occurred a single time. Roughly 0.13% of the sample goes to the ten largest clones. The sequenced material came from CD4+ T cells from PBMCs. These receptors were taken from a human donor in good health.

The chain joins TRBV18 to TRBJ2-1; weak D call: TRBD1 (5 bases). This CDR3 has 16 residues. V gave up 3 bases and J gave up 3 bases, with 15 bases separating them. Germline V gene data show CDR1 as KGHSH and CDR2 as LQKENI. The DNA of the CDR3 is TGTGCCAGCTCACCGGGGCTGGGTGGGGTCTACAATGAGCAGTTCTTC. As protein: CASSPGLGGVYNEQFF.

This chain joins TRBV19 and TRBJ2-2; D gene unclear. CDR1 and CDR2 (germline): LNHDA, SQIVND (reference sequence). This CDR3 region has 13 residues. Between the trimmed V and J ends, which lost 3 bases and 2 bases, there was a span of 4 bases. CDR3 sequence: CASSILNTGELFF. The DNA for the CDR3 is TGTGCCAGTAGTATCTTAAACACCGGGGAGCTGTTTTTT.

The CDR3 here is CASSSTRTGPGETQYF. Written as DNA, the CDR3 is TGTGCCAGCAGCTCCACCAGGACAGGCCCGGGAGAGACCCAGTACTTC. This chain connects TRBV7-2 to TRBJ2-5; 7 nucleotides align to TRBD1. This CDR3 comprises 16 residues. Per the germline V gene, CDR1 is SGHTA and CDR2 is FQGNSA. V dropped 4 bases and J dropped 4; count of bases not matched to a gene: 12.

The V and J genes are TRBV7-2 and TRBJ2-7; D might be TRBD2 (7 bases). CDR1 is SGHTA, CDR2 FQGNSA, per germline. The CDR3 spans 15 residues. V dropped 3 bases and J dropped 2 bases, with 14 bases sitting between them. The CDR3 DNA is TGTGCCAGCAGCTTGATGGGGGGGCCCCCCTACGAGCAGTACTTC. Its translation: CASSLMGGPPYEQYF.

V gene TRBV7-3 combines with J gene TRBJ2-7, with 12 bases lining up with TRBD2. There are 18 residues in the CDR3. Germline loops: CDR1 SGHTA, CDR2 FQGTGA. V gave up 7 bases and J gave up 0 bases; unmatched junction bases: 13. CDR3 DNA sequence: TGTGCCAGCAAAGACGGGACTAGCGGGTTCGCCAGCTCCTACGAGCAGTACTTC. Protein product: CASKDGTSGFASSYEQYF.

CDR3 protein: CASSPWQGKDEQFF. The DNA of the CDR3 is TGTGCCAGCAGCCCCTGGCAGGGGAAGGATGAGCAGTTCTTC. The V call is TRBV3-1, the J call TRBJ2-1; D possibly corresponds to TRBD1 (6 bases). Germline-derived CDR1 and CDR2 are LGHDT and YNNKEL (reference sequence). There are 14 residues in the CDR3. V was trimmed by 4 bases and J by 8 bases, leaving 15 bases between them.

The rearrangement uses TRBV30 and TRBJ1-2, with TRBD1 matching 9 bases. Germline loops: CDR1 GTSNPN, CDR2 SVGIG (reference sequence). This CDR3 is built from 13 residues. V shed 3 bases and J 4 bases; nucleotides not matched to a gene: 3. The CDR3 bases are TGTGCCTGGAGAGGGACAGGGACCTATGGCTACACCTTC. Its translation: CAWRGTGTYGYTF.

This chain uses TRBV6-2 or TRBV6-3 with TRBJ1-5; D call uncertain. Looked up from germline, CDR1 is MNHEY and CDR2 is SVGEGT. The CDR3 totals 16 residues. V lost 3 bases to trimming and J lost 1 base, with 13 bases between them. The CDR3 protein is CASSYPQASSNQPQHF. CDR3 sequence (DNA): TGTGCCAGCAGTTATCCCCAGGCGTCAAGCAATCAGCCCCAGCATTTT.

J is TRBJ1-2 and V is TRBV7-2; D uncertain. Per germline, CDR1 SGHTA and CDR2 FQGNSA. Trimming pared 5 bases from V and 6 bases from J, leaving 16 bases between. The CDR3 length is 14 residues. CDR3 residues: CASSQLFSRDGYTF. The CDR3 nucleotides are TGTGCCAGCAGCCAACTTTTCAGCCGAGATGGCTACACCTTC.

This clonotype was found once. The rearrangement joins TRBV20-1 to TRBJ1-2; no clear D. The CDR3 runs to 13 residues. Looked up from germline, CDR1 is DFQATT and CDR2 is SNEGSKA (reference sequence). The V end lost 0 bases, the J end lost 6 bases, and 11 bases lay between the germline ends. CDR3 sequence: CSARDLGRDGYTF. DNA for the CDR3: TGCAGTGCTAGAGATCTTGGTAGGGATGGCTACACCTTC.

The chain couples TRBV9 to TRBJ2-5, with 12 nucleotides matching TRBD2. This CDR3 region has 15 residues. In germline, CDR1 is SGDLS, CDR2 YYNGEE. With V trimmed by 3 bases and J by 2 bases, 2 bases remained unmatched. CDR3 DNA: TGTGCCAGCAGCGGCGGACTAGCGGGGCAAGAGACCCAGTACTTC. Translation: CASSGGLAGQETQYF.

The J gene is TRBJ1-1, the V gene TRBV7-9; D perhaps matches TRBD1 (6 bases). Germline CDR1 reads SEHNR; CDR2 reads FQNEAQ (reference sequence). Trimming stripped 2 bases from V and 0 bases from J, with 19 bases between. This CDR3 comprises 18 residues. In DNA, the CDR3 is TGTGCCAGCAGCTTACCCAGAGATCCCCACAGGGTGAACACTGAAGCTTTCTTT. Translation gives CASSLPRDPHRVNTEAFF.

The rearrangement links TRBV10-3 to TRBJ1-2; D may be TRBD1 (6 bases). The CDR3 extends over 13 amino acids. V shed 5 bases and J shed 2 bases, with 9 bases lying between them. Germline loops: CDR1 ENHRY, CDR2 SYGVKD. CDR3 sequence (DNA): TGTGCCATCAGTCCCCAGGGGAACTATGGCTACACCTTC. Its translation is CAISPQGNYGYTF.

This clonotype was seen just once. The CDR3, as DNA: TGTGCCAGCAGCTTTTCCGGGACTAGCGGTGATGAGCAGTTCTTC. Protein product: CASSFSGTSGDEQFF. The chain couples TRBV11-2 to TRBJ2-1; 11 bases agree with TRBD2. The germline V gene encodes CDR1 SGHAT and CDR2 FQNNGV. This CDR3 is built from 15 residues. Trimming at V came to 3 bases and at J to 8 bases, leaving 6 bases not matched to a gene.

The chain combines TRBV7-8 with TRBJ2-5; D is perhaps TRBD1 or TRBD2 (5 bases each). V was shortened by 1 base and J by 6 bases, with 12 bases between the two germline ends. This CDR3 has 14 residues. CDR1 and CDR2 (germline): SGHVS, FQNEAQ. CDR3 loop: CASSLGEGLQTQYF. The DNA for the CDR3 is TGTGCCAGCAGCTTAGGAGAGGGGTTGCAGACCCAGTACTTC. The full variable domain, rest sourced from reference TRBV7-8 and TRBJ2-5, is GAGVSQSPRYKVAKRGQDVALRCDPISGHVSLFWYQQALGQGPEFLTYFQNEAQLDKSGLPSDRFFAERPEGSVSTLKIQRTQQEDSAVYLCASSLGEGLQTQYFGPGTRLLVL.

CDR3: CASTGLAKNIQYF. In DNA form, the CDR3 reads TGTGCCTCAACAGGGCTAGCCAAAAACATTCAGTACTTC. The rearrangement joins TRBV30 to TRBJ2-4; perhaps TRBD1 as D (6 bases). The CDR3 totals 13 residues. Per the germline V gene, CDR1 is GTSNPN and CDR2 is SVGIG (reference sequence). Trimming pared 7 bases from V and 0 bases from J, leaving 10 bases between.

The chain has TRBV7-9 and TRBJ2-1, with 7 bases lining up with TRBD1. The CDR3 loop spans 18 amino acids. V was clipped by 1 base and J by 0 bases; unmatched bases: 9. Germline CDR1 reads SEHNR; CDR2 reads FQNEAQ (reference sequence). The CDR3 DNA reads TGTGCCAGCAGCTTAGGTCAGGGGGTAAGAGACTCCTACAATGAGCAGTTCTTC. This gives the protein CASSLGQGVRDSYNEQFF.

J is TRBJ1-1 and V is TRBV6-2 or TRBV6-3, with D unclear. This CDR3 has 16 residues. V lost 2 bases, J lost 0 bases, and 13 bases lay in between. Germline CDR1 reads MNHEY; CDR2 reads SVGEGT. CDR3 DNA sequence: TGTGCCAGCAGTTACCCGCTTTGGGTCTTGAACACTGAAGCTTTCTTT. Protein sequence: CASSYPLWVLNTEAFF.